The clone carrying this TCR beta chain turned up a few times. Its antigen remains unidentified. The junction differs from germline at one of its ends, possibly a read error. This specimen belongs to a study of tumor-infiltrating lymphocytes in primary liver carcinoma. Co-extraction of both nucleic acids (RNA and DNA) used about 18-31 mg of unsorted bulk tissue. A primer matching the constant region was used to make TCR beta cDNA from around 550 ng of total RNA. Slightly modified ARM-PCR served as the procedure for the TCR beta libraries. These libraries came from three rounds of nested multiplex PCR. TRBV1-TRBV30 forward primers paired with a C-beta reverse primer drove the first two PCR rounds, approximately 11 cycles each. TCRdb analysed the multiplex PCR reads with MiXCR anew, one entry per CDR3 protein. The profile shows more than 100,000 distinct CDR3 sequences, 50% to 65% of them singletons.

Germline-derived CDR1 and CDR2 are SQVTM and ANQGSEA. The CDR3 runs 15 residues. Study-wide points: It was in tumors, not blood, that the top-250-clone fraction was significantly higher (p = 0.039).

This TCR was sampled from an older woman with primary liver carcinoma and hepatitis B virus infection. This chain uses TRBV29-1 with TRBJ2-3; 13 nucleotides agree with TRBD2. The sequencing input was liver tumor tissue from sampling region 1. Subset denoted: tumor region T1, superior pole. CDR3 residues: CIVDRLAGGTGTQYF. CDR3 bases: TGCATCGTTGATCGACTAGCGGGGGGCACAGGTACGCAGTATTTT.